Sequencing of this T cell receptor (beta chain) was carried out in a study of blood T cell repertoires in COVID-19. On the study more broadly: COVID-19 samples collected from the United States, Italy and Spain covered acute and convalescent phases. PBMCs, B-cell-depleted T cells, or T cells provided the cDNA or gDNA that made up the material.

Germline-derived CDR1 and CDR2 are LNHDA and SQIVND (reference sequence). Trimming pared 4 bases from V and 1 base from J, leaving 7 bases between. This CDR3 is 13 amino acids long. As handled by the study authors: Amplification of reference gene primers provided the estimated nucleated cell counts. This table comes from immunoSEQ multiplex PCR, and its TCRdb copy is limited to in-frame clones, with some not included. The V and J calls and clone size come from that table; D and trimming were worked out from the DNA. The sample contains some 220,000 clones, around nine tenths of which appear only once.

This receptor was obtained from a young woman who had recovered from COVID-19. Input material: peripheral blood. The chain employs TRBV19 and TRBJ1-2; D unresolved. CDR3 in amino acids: CASSTGLNYGYTF. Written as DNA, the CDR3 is TGTGCCAGTAGTACCGGACTTAACTATGGCTACACCTTC.